A single sample gave rise to the 8 T cell receptor beta chains below, sequenced in a study of PD-1 blockade in classical Hodgkin lymphoma. Here immunoSEQ multiplex PCR was the method, and the copy in TCRdb shows in-frame clones only, minus some. The sample shows under 45,000 clones, just over 65% of them seen only once. Time point here: cycle 4 day 1 (C4D1), after five to seven weeks of nivolumab. Every patient experienced relapse after autologous stem cell transplantation, and brentuximab vedotin exposure varied. Sequencing used peripheral blood mononuclear cells (PBMCs), obtained before the fourth cycle of nivolumab. These receptors all come from a human donor with classical Hodgkin lymphoma.

V and J are TRBV5-1 and TRBJ1-1, with D possibly matching TRBD1 (6 bases). From germline, CDR1 is SGHRS and CDR2 YFSETQ. V shed 2 bases and J shed 0 bases, with 14 bases lying between them. This CDR3 has 16 residues. The CDR3 DNA sequence: TGCGCCAGCAGCTTCCGGACAGCGACGTTGAACACTGAAGCTTTCTTT. Translation: CASSFRTATLNTEAFF. Using reference TRBV5-1 and TRBJ1-1 for the parts outside the CDR3, the full variable domain is KAGVTQTPRYLIKTRGQQVTLSCSPISGHRSVSWYQQTPGQGLQFLFEYFSETQRNKGNFPGRFSGRQFSNSRSEMNVSTLELGDSALYLCASSFRTATLNTEAFFGQGTRLTVV.

The V and J genes are TRBV19 and TRBJ2-5; D call uncertain. Germline V gene data show CDR1 as LNHDA and CDR2 as SQIVND (reference sequence). CDR3 length: 11 residues. With 6 bases removed from V and 8 bases from J, the gap between germline ends came to 10 bases. The CDR3 reads CASSIAGTQYF. The CDR3 nucleotides are TGTGCCAGTAGCATCGCCGGAACCCAGTACTTC.

This clone came up a few times. This rearrangement joins TRBV6-6 to TRBJ1-2; D call uncertain. The CDR3 runs to 11 residues. Germline V lookup: CDR1 MNHNY, CDR2 SVGAGI (reference sequence). Trimming cost V 6 bases and J 8 bases, with 10 bases left between them. As DNA, the CDR3 is TGTGCCAGCAGGGGAACCGGGGGCTACACCTTC. Its protein product is CASRGTGGYTF.

V is TRBV5-4 and J is TRBJ2-2; tentative D call: TRBD1 (5 bases). The CDR3 runs to 12 residues. Trimming shortened V by 2 bases and J by 8 bases, and 7 bases separated the two germline ends. Germline CDR1 is SGHNT and CDR2 is YYREEE (reference sequence). DNA for the CDR3: TGTGCCAGCAGCTTAGGGGCTGGGGAGCTGTTTTTT. It codes for CASSLGAGELFF.

The J gene is TRBJ2-7, the V gene TRBV28, with TRBD2 matching 8 bases. Trimming at V came to 5 bases and at J to 2 bases, leaving 17 bases not matched to a gene. The CDR3 spans 18 residues. Germline V gene sequence: CDR1 MDHEN, CDR2 SYDVKM. The CDR3 DNA reads TGTGCCAGCAGTCGTAGTCCCCCTCTAGCGGGCCTAGCCTACGAGCAGTACTTC. This gives the protein CASSRSPPLAGLAYEQYF.

This sequence joins TRBV18 and TRBJ1-3; D is perhaps TRBD1 (6 bases). The V gene lost 4 bases and the J gene lost 0 bases, with 10 bases spanning the gap. Germline lookup yields CDR1 KGHSH and CDR2 LQKENI. This CDR3 spans 15 amino acids. The CDR3 is CASSQGQISGNTIYF. The CDR3 DNA follows: TGTGCCAGCTCACAAGGACAGATCTCTGGAAACACCATATATTTT.

This sequence joins TRBV28 and TRBJ2-7; D unresolved. V dropped 3 bases and J dropped 3 bases, with 6 bases sitting between them. CDR1 MDHEN and CDR2 SYDVKM come from the germline V gene. There are 12 residues in the CDR3. In DNA form, the CDR3 reads TGTGCCAGCAGTTTCGAGGTCTACGAGCAGTACTTC. Amino acids: CASSFEVYEQYF.

The gene calls are TRBV2 and TRBJ1-1; D may be TRBD1 (6 bases). Trimming pared 10 bases from V and 0 bases from J, leaving 12 bases between. The CDR3 length is 13 residues. The germline V gene has CDR1 SNHLY and CDR2 FYNNEI. CDR3 region: CAKTGLMNTEAFF. As DNA, the CDR3 is TGTGCCAAGACAGGTTTAATGAACACTGAAGCTTTCTTT.